This T cell receptor (beta chain) was observed in a study of blood T cell repertoires in COVID-19. Study-wide background: From the United States, Italy and Spain came samples of acute and convalescent COVID-19. T cells, B-cell-depleted T cells, or PBMCs supplied cDNA or gDNA.

As originally analysed: Nucleated cell counts were estimated from reference gene primer amplification. Here immunoSEQ multiplex PCR was the method, and the copy in TCRdb shows in-frame clones only, minus some. V, J and clone size reflect that table, while D and trimming were determined from the DNA. The table records 160,000 or so clones, about nine tenths of them present only once. V lost 9 bases to trimming and J lost 0 bases, with 14 bases between them. The germline gives CDR1 KGHDR, CDR2 SFDVKD. This CDR3 has 16 amino acids. The sample taken for sequencing was peripheral blood. This clonotype was obtained from a woman between 65 and 79 years old with acute or convalescent COVID-19. The rearrangement joins TRBV24-1 to TRBJ2-6, with D tentatively TRBD1 (5 bases). The CDR3 loop reads CATGWGESSGANVLTF. For the CDR3, the DNA is TGTGCCACCGGCTGGGGCGAGAGCTCTGGGGCCAACGTCCTGACTTTC.